The 13 T cell receptor beta chains presented below share a single source sample, sequenced in a study of CD8+CD57+ T cells in acquired aplastic anemia. Genomic DNA, serving as template, underwent TCR beta VDJ and CDR3 profiling. MiXCR, applied by TCRdb to the reads, yields one record per CDR3 protein. Of 110,000 or so distinct CDR3 sequences listed, under 60% are singletons. The sample taken for sequencing was sorted CD4+, CD8+, or CD8+CD57+ T cells (not recorded which) from PBMCs. The receptors were sampled from a human donor in good health, serving as a control.

This chain joins TRBV10-2 and TRBJ2-1; D might be TRBD2 (6 bases). The CDR3 length is 13 residues. Germline-derived CDR1 and CDR2 are WSHSY and SAAADI. V was trimmed by 7 bases and J by 4 bases, leaving 11 bases between them. This CDR3 is CASKEGGYNEQFF. The CDR3 DNA is TGCGCCAGCAAGGAGGGAGGATACAATGAGCAGTTCTTC.

This clonotype was detected once. The germline gene is not matched at one end of the junction; a read error may be the cause. The genes are TRBV10-3 and TRBJ2-2; D is perhaps TRBD2 (6 bases). This CDR3 comprises 16 residues. Germline CDR1 ENHRY, CDR2 SYGVKD. CDR3 loop: CAIGESRAGGTGELFF. The CDR3 DNA reads as TGTGCCATCGGTGAGTCGCGGGCCGGGGGAACCGGGGAGCTGTTTTTT.

The CDR3 DNA reads TGTGCCAGCAGCGTTGCGCATACCTACGAGCAGTACTTC. Amino acid sequence: CASSVAHTYEQYF. The chain joins TRBV2 to TRBJ2-7; D gene unclear. The CDR3 sequence is 13 residues long. CDR1 is SNHLY and CDR2 is FYNNEI in the germline V gene. V lost 6 bases to trimming and J lost 2 bases, with 11 bases between them.

This clonotype has a count of ten or more. This sequence may be a read error, since a much larger clone differs from it by one base. The V and J genes are TRBV24-1 and TRBJ1-5, with D uncertain. Germline V gene sequence: CDR1 KGHDR, CDR2 SFDVKD. The CDR3 has 14 residues. CDR3 loop: CAPSVRSSGQPQHF. The CDR3 DNA reads as TGTGCCCCCAGTGTCCGGAGTTCAGGTCAGCCCCAGCATTTT.

The table lists this clonotype with many counts. The chain employs TRBV25-1 and TRBJ2-7; TRBD2 might be the D (7 bases). Trimming left V 4 bases short and J 2 bases short, with 12 bases between. The length of the CDR3 is 14 residues. Per germline, CDR1 MGHDK and CDR2 SYGVNS. CDR3 nucleotide sequence: TGTGCCAGCAGTGGGGGGGGGGGGCCCTACGAGCAGTACTTC. Protein sequence: CASSGGGGPYEQYF.

The chain recombines TRBV29-1 with TRBJ2-3, with TRBD2 identical over 11 bases. CDR1 and CDR2 (germline): SQVTM, ANQGSEA. The CDR3 sequence is 17 residues long. The V gene end was trimmed by 5 bases and the J gene end by 11 bases; junction bases not matched to a gene: 21. The CDR3 DNA reads as TGCAGCGTTTTATATAGCGGGGGGGGAACCGCCTACAATGAGCAGTATTTT. This gives the protein CSVLYSGGGTAYNEQYF.

This clonotype was recorded many times. The rearrangement joins TRBV6-5 to TRBJ2-7; weak D call: TRBD2 (5 bases). The CDR3 has 14 amino acids. Germline CDR1 MNHEY, CDR2 SVGAGI. Trimming pared 0 bases from V and 5 bases from J, leaving 11 bases between. The CDR3 sequence is CASSYSGEADEQYF. The DNA of the CDR3 is TGTGCCAGCAGTTACTCTGGGGAAGCGGACGAGCAGTACTTC.

V is TRBV20-1 and J is TRBJ2-1; 8 bases agree with TRBD2. CDR3 length equals 12 residues. Germline V gene sequence: CDR1 DFQATT, CDR2 SNEGSKA (reference sequence). The CDR3 loop reads CKCEAGGGEQFF. CDR3 in DNA: TGCAAGTGCGAGGCGGGAGGCGGTGAGCAGTTCTTC.

The chain is built from TRBV9 and TRBJ1-2, with D uncertain. Germline values: CDR1 SGDLS, CDR2 YYNGEE. The CDR3 covers 14 residues. Trimming removed 5 bases at V and 7 bases at J, with 18 bases between. The CDR3 here is CASSVGDSSGGYTF. CDR3 bases: TGTGCCAGCAGTGTCGGCGACTCATCGGGTGGCTACACCTTC.

Concerning this clonotype: A much larger clone differs from this one at a single base, so this may be a read error. The chain joins TRBV27 to TRBJ1-1; no definite D call. V gave up 8 bases and J gave up 0 bases, with 10 bases separating them. CDR1 and CDR2 (germline): MNHEY, SMNVEV (reference sequence). This CDR3 is built from 13 residues. Here the CDR3 reads CASCYTVNTEAFF. For the CDR3, the DNA is TGTGCCAGCTGCTATACAGTGAACACTGAAGCTTTCTTT.

The chain joins TRBV20-1 to TRBJ1-5, with a weak D call TRBD1 (5 bases). Germline-derived CDR1 and CDR2 are DFQATT and SNEGSKA (reference sequence). This CDR3 is built from 15 residues. V dropped 3 bases and J dropped 6 bases, with 18 bases sitting between them. The CDR3 loop reads CSARSGRGFLQPQHF. In nucleotides, the CDR3 is TGCAGTGCTAGGTCCGGACGGGGCTTTCTTCAGCCCCAGCATTTT.

In the case of this clonotype: A read error may account for a junction end that differs from germline. The chain uses TRBV2 and TRBJ2-7, with 8 positions matching TRBD1. CDR1 and CDR2 from the germline V gene are SNHLY and FYNNEI. This CDR3 is 14 amino acids long. CDR3 region: CTSSLGTGGGEQYF. The CDR3, as DNA: TGTACCAGCTCCCTCGGGACAGGCGGCGGGGAGCAGTACTTC.

This clonotype was counted between two and nine times. The chain joins TRBV2 to TRBJ2-3, with TRBD1 identical over 7 bases. V was clipped by 6 bases and J by 9 bases; unmatched bases: 12. The CDR3 loop spans 14 amino acids. The germline gives CDR1 SNHLY, CDR2 FYNNEI. In DNA, the CDR3 is TGTGCCAGCAGCTCGAGAGGACAGGATGAAACGCAGTATTTT. It translates to CASSSRGQDETQYF.